One and the same sample provided the 9 T cell receptor beta chains below, sequenced in a study of T cell repertoires in cytomegalovirus infection. Via MiXCR, TCRdb re-called the reads, giving one row per CDR3 protein. The sample lists about 900,000 distinct CDR3 sequences; 31% were seen once. These receptors are not linked to any known antigen. The material was cultured CD8+ T cells from PBMCs, obtained from culture after CMV antigen stimulation. The origin of the receptors is a human donor in good health (CMV status not recorded). Some clones in this sample may be carry-over from other donors' samples.

In regard to this clonotype: Just one base apart from a much larger clone, this may be a read error. The V gene is TRBV6-8, the J gene TRBJ1-1; D gene unclear. CDR1 MNHGY and CDR2 SAAAGT come from the germline V gene. This CDR3 is 16 amino acids long. DNA of the CDR3: TGTGCCAACAGTCGAGGACCAGGTGGTATAGGCACTGAAGCTTTCTTT. Protein sequence: CANSRGPGGIGTEAFF.

This clonotype was counted only a few times. J is TRBJ2-4 and V is TRBV6-2 or TRBV6-3; D is unresolved. This CDR3 has 14 amino acids. CDR1 and CDR2 from the germline V gene are MNHEY and SVGEGT. V gave up 3 bases and J gave up 0 bases, with 6 bases separating them. The CDR3 DNA reads as TGTGCCAGCAGTTATTCAATAGCCAAAAACATTCAGTACTTC. The encoded protein is CASSYSIAKNIQYF.

This clonotype was counted ten times or more. J is TRBJ1-4 and V is TRBV7-6; 8 bases agree with TRBD1. CDR3 size: 15 residues. CDR1 SGHVS and CDR2 FNYEAQ come from the germline V gene. With V trimmed by 5 bases and J by 14 bases, 16 bases remained unmatched. The CDR3 region is CASSPGTGSAGGLFF. As DNA, the CDR3 is TGTGCCAGCAGCCCCGGGACAGGCTCCGCTGGGGGGCTGTTTTTT.

V gene TRBV3-1 combines with J gene TRBJ1-6; the D gene is possibly TRBD1 (5 bases). V lost 7 bases and J lost 3, with 10 bases in between. CDR3 length equals 14 residues. Germline assignment: CDR1 LGHDT and CDR2 YNNKEL (reference sequence). The CDR3 bases are TGTGCCAGCACCCGAGGGGACTATAATTCACCCCTCCACTTT. The encoded protein is CASTRGDYNSPLHF.

V usage is TRBV7-8 and J usage is TRBJ2-5; 10 nucleotides align to TRBD2. In germline, CDR1 is SGHVS, CDR2 FQNEAQ. The CDR3 loop spans 19 amino acids. V lost 0 bases, J lost 2 bases, and 12 bases stayed unmatched. CDR3 protein: CASSLAMVAGGRNQETQYF. The DNA of the CDR3 is TGTGCCAGCAGCTTAGCAATGGTAGCGGGGGGCCGAAATCAAGAGACCCAGTACTTC.

This clonotype has at least ten counts. Compared with germline, one end of the junction differs, possibly owing to a read error. The chain combines TRBV4-1 with TRBJ1-1, with a weak D call TRBD1 (6 bases). The length of the CDR3 is 15 residues. CDR1 MGHRA and CDR2 YSYEKL come from the germline V gene. The CDR3 loop reads CASSQLTGVNTEAFF. The CDR3 nucleotides read TGTGCCAGCAGCCAATTGACAGGAGTGAACACTGAAGCTTTCTTT.

This clonotype was counted only a few times. V gene TRBV7-6 combines with J gene TRBJ2-1, with D perhaps TRBD1 (6 bases). Germline CDR1 is SGHVS and CDR2 is FNYEAQ. CDR3 length equals 17 residues. V was trimmed by 1 base and J by 0 bases, leaving 13 bases between them. This CDR3 reads CASSLEWTVSSYNEQFF. The DNA for the CDR3 is TGTGCCAGCAGCTTAGAGTGGACAGTGAGCTCCTACAATGAGCAGTTCTTC.

Many counts were recorded for this clonotype. The chain employs TRBV6-6 and TRBJ2-1; D is possibly TRBD1 (6 bases). The CDR3 consists of 16 residues. The germline gives CDR1 MNHNY, CDR2 SVGAGI (reference sequence). With 2 bases removed from V and 7 bases from J, the gap between germline ends came to 18 bases. CDR3 sequence (DNA): TGTGCCAGCAGTTACCCAGGGGTTCCGCGGGTTAATGAGCAGTTCTTC. It encodes CASSYPGVPRVNEQFF.

The chain combines TRBV24-1 with TRBJ2-3, with 11 bases aligning to TRBD2. Germline V lookup: CDR1 KGHDR, CDR2 SFDVKD. The CDR3 covers 18 residues. The V gene end was trimmed by 3 bases and the J gene end by 2 bases; junction bases not matched to a gene: 9. The CDR3 region is CATSDPDSTSGVTDTQYF. The CDR3 nucleotides are TGTGCCACCAGTGATCCGGACTCGACTAGCGGGGTCACAGATACGCAGTATTTT.